This is a list of T cell receptor beta chains from one sample in a study of OX40 agonist ivuxolimab in advanced cancers. Data came from immunoSEQ multiplex PCR; TCRdb stores just in-frame clones and leaves some out. The sample lists 60,000 to 75,000 clones, 65% to 90% seen once, with about 1.5% in the top ten. Here the sequenced sample was CD4+ or CD8+ T cells sorted from blood, taken in a trial of the OX40 agonist ivuxolimab. Receptors originate from an adult with an advanced solid tumor such as melanoma, head and neck, liver or kidney cancer. Both conserved end residues are part of each CDR3. D genes are given only for firm matches. Where a row states a size, it is once, few, many or the class of an expanded clone; other rows omit it.

j_call clone_size v_call d_call cdr3_nt cdr3_aa
TRBJ2-1 NA TRBV18 TRBD1 TGTGCCAGCTCACCACCAAGGACAGGGGGCGAGAGGCAGTTCTTC CASSPPRTGGERQFF
TRBJ1-4 NA TRBV5-1 TRBD1 TGCGCCAGCAGCCGGACCGAGAGACAGGGGGCAGATGAAAAACTGTTTTTT CASSRTERQGADEKLFF
TRBJ2-7 NA TRBV2 NA TGTGCCAGCATTCGGGGCTACGAGCAGTACTTC CASIRGYEQYF
TRBJ2-3 NA TRBV9 NA TGTGCCAGCAGCGGTAGCCCCGGGGGGCGAGGAGATACGCAGTATTTT CASSGSPGGRGDTQYF
TRBJ1-1 NA TRBV5-1 NA TGCGCCAGCAGCTTACAGGGTGTTGGAGGAATGAACACTGAAGCTTTCTTT CASSLQGVGGMNTEAFF
TRBJ2-3 NA TRBV5-1 TRBD2 TGCGCCAGCAGCTCGGGAGGGACTTTTTTCAGCACAGATACGCAGTATTTT CASSSGGTFFSTDTQYF
TRBJ2-7 NA TRBV5-5 NA TGTGCCAGCAGCCCTACCACGTTCTCCTACGAGCAGTACTTC CASSPTTFSYEQYF
TRBJ1-5 NA TRBV23-1 NA TGCGCCAGCACATCGGAGGATAATTATCAGCCCCAGCATTTT CASTSEDNYQPQHF
TRBJ1-6 NA TRBV9 TRBD1 TGTGCCAGCAGCGTAGGAGGGAGGGGGCTCGAGAATTCACCCCTCCACTTT CASSVGGRGLENSPLHF
TRBJ1-2 few TRBV5-1 NA TGCGCCAGCAGCCCCATCAGTGGGGTTGATGGCTACACCTTC CASSPISGVDGYTF